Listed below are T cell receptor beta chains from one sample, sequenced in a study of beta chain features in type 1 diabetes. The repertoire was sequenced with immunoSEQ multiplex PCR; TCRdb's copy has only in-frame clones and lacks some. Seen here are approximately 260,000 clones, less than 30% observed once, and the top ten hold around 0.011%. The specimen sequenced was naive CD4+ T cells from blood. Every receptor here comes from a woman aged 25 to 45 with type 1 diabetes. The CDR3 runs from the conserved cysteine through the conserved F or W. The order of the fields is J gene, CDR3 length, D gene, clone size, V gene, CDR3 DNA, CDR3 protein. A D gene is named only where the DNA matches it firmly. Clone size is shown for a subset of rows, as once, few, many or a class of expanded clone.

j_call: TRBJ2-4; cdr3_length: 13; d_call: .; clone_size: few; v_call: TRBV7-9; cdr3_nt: TGTGCCAGCAGCTTAGCCGGTGAAAACATTCAGTACTTC; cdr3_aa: CASSLAGENIQYF
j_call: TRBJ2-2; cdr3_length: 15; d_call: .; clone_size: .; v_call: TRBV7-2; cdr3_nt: TGTGCCAGCAGCCTGATACAGGGAAACACCGGGGAGCTGTTTTTT; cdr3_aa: CASSLIQGNTGELFF
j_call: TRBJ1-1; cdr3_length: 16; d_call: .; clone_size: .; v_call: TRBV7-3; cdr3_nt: TGTGCCAGCAGCTTAAAGCCCCCGATTTCTAGCACTGAAGCTTTCTTT; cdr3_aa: CASSLKPPISSTEAFF
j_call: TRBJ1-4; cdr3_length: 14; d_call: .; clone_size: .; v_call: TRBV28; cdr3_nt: TGTGCCAGCAGTATTGCAGGGTTGGGTGAAAAACTGTTTTTT; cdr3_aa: CASSIAGLGEKLFF
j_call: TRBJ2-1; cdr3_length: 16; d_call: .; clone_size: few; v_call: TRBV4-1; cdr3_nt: TGCGCCAGCAGCCAAGATCGGCTAGCGCCTTACAATGAGCAGTTCTTC; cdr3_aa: CASSQDRLAPYNEQFF
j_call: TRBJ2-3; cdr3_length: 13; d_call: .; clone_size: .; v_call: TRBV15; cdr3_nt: TGTGCCTGCGGGAACCGGCGGACAGATACGCAGTATTTT; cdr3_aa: CACGNRRTDTQYF
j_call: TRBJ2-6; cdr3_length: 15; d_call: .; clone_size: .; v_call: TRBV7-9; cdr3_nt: TGTGCCAGCAGCTTAGCAGGGGCTGGGGCCAACGTCCTGACTTTC; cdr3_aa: CASSLAGAGANVLTF
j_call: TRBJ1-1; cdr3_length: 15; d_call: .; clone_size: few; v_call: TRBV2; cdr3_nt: TGTGCCAGCAGTGAAGACATTTTTCTGAACACTGAAGCTTTCTTT; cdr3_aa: CASSEDIFLNTEAFF
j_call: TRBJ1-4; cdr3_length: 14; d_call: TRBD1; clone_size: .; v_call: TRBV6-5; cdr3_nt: TGTGCCAGCAGTTACAGGGGGCATGGTGAAAAACTGTTTTTT; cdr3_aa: CASSYRGHGEKLFF
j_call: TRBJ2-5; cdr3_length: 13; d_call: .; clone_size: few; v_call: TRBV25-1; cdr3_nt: TGTGCCAGCACGTTCACGGGGCAAGAGACCCAGTACTTC; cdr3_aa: CASTFTGQETQYF
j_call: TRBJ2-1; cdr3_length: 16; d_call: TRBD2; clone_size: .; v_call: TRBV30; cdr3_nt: TGTGCCTGGAGTGCGGGGGGACTAGCGCTATTAAATGAGCAGTTCTTC; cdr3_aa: CAWSAGGLALLNEQFF
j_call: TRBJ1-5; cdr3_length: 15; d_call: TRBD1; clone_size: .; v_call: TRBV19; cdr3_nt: TGTGCCAGTAGGAGGACAGGGGGATACAATCAGCCCCAGCATTTT; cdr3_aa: CASRRTGGYNQPQHF
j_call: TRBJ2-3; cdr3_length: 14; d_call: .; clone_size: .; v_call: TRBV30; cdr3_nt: TGTGCCTGGAGTGGCGGGACAGATCACCGTTTCGGGGATTTT; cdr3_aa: CAWSGGTDHRFGDF
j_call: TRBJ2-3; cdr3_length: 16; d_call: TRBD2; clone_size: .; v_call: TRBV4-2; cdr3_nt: TGTGCCAGCAGCCAAGTCCTAGCGGGACGCACAGATACGCAGTATTTT; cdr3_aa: CASSQVLAGRTDTQYF
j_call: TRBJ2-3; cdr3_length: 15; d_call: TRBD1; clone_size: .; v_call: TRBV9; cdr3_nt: TGTGCCAGCAGCATTAGACAGGGGGGCACAGATACGCAGTATTTT; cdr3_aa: CASSIRQGGTDTQYF
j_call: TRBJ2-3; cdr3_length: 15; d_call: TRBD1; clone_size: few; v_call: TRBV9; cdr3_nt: TGTGCCAGCAGCGCCGGGACAGGAAGGACAGATACGCAGTATTTT; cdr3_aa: CASSAGTGRTDTQYF
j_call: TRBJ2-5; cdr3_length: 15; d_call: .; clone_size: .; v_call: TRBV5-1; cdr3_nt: TGCGCCAGCAGCTCGACTAGAATGAGACAAGAGACCCAGTACTTC; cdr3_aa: CASSSTRMRQETQYF
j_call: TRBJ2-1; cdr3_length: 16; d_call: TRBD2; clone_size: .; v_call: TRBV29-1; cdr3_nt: TGCAGCGTTGCAAAACCGGGACTAGCGGGAGTCAATGAGCAGTTCTTC; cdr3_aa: CSVAKPGLAGVNEQFF
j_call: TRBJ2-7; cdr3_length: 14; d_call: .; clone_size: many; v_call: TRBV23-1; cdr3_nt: TGCGCCAGCAGTCCCCAGGGGCTTACCTACGAGCAGTACTTC; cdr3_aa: CASSPQGLTYEQYF
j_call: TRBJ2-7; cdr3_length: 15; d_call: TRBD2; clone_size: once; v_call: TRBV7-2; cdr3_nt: TGTGCCAGCAGCTTAAGTCTTAGCGGGAGTTCCGCGCAGTACTTC; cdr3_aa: CASSLSLSGSSAQYF
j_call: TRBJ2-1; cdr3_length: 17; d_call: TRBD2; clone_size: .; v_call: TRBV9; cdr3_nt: TGTGCCAGCAGCGTAGACGGGAGGTCAGCCTCCTACAATGAGCAGTTCTTC; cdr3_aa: CASSVDGRSASYNEQFF
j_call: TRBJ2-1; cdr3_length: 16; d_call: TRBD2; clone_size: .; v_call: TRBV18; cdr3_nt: TGTGCCAGCTCACCACCGGGGACTAGCCTTGGGGGTGAGCAGTTCTTC; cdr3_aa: CASSPPGTSLGGEQFF
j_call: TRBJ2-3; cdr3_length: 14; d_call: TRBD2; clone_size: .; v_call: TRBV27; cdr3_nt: TGTGCCAGCAGACTAGCGGGGTTTCCAGATACGCAGTATTTT; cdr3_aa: CASRLAGFPDTQYF
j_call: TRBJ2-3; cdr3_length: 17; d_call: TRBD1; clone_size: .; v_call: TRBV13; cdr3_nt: TGTGCCAGCAGCTTAAAAGCGACAGGGATTGTAGCAGATACGCAGTATTTT; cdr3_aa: CASSLKATGIVADTQYF
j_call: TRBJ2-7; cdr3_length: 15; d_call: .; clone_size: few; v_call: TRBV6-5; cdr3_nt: TGTGCCAGCAGTTACTCGAGGGCCTCGTCCTACGAGCAGTACTTC; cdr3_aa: CASSYSRASSYEQYF
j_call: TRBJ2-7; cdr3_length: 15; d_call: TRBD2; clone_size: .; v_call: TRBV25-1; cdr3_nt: TGTGCCAGCAGTGACTTGAGACTAGCGGGAAGTAAGCAGTACTTC; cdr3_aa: CASSDLRLAGSKQYF
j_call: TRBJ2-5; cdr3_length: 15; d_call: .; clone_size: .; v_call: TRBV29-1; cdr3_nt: TGCAGCGTTGAAAGTTTGGGGGGGGCCGGAGAGACCCAGTACTTC; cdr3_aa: CSVESLGGAGETQYF
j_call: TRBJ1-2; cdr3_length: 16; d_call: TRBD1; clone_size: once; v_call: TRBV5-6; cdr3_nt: TGTGCCAGCAGCTTGGAGGCAGGGACAGAAGCCTATGGCTACACCTTC; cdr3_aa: CASSLEAGTEAYGYTF
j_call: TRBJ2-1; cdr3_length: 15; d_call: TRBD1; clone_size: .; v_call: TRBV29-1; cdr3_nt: TGCAGCGTAGCGACATACGGACAGGGTTGGAATGAGCAGTTCTTC; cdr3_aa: CSVATYGQGWNEQFF
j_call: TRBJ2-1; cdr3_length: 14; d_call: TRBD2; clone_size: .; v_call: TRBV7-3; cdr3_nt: TGTGCCAGCAGCCTAGCGGGAGGGTACAATGAGCAGTTCTTC; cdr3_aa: CASSLAGGYNEQFF
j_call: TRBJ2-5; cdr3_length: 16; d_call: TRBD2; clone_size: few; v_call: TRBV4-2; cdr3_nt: TGTGCCAGCAGTGCTAATCCGGGACTAGTCCAAGAGACCCAGTACTTC; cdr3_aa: CASSANPGLVQETQYF
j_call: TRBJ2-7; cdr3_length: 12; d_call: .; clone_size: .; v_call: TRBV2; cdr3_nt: TGTGCCAGCAGCAAGGACAGCTACGAGCAGTACTTC; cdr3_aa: CASSKDSYEQYF
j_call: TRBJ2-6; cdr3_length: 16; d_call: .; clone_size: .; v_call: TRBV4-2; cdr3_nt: TGTGCCAGCAGCCAAGACACAACCTCTGGGGCCAACGTCCTGACTTTC; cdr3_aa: CASSQDTTSGANVLTF
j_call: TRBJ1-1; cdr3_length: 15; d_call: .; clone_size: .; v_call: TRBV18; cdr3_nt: TGTGCCAGCTCACAACGACAGGCCGCGAACACTGAAGCTTTCTTT; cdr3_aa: CASSQRQAANTEAFF
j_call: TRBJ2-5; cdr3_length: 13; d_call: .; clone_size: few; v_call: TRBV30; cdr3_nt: TGTGCCTGGAGTGACGGGGACTGGGAGACCCAGTACTTC; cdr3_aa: CAWSDGDWETQYF
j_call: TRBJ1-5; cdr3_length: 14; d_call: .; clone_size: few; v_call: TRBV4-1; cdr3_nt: TGCGCCAGCAGCCAAGCAGTGTTGAATCGGCCCCAGCATTTT; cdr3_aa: CASSQAVLNRPQHF
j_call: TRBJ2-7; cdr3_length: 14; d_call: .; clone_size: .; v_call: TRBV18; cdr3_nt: TGTGCCAGCTCACCACCGTGGGAGCCCTACGAGCAGTACTTC; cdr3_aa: CASSPPWEPYEQYF
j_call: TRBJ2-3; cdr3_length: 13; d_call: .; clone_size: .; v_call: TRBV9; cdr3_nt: TGTGCCAGCAACCCCGACAACACAGATACGCAGTATTTT; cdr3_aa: CASNPDNTDTQYF
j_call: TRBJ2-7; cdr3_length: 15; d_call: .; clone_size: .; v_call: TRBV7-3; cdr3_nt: TGTGCCAGCAGCTTAGGGCTAGCCTCAAGGAACGAGCAGTACTTC; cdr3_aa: CASSLGLASRNEQYF
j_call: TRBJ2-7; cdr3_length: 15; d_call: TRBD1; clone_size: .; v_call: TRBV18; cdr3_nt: TGTGCCAGCTCACCAGCCGGGACAGGGAGCTACGAGCAGTACTTC; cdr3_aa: CASSPAGTGSYEQYF
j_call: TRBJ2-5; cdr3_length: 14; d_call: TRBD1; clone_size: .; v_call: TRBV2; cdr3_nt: TGTGCCAGCAACCCTGGGACAGTTCGAGAGACCCAGTACTTC; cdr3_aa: CASNPGTVRETQYF
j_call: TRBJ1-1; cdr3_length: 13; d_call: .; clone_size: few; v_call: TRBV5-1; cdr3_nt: TGCGCCAGCAGCGCCAACACTATCACTGAAGCTTTCTTT; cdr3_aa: CASSANTITEAFF
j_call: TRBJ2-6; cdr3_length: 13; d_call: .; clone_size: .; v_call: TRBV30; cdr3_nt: TGTGCCTGGGTAGTCTCTGGGGCCAACGTCCTGACTTTC; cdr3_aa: CAWVVSGANVLTF
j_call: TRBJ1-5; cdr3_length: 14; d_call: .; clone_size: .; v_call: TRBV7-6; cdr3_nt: TGTGCCAGCAGCTTAGACACAGGGAATCAGCCCCAGCATTTT; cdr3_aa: CASSLDTGNQPQHF
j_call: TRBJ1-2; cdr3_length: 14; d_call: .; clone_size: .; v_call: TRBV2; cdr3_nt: TGTGCCAGCTCAGGAACCACCCCCGAGGGTGGCTACACCTTC; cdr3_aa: CASSGTTPEGGYTF
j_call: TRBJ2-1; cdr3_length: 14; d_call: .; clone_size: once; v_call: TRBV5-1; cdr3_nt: TGCGCCAGCAGCTTTGATTTGGAGTACAATGAGCAGTTCTTC; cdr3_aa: CASSFDLEYNEQFF
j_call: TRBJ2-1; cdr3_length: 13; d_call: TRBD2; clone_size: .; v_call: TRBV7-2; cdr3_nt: TGTGCCAGCAGCTTAGCGGGTAGCGGGAGAGAGTTCTTC; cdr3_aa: CASSLAGSGREFF
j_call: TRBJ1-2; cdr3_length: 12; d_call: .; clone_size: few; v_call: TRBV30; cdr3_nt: TGTGCCCGGCTGCGGGGAGGCTATGGCTACACCTTC; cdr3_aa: CARLRGGYGYTF
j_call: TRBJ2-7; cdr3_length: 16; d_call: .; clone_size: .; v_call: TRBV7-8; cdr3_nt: TGTGCCAGCAGCGGTACCCGGACTATCATTGCCTACGAGCAGTACTTC; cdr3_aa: CASSGTRTIIAYEQYF
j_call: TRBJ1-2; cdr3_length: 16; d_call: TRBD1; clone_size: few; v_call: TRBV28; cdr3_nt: TGTGCCAGCAGTGGTCGGGACAGGCCAGCTAACTATGGCTACACCTTC; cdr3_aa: CASSGRDRPANYGYTF
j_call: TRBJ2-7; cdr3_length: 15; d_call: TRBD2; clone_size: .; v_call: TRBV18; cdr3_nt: TGTGCCAGCTCACCCACTGGACTAGTGGACTACGAGCAGTACTTC; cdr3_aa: CASSPTGLVDYEQYF
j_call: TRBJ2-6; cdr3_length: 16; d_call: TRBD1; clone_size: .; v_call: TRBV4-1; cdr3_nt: TGCGCCAGCAGCCAAGGACAGGGGGCTGGGGCCAACGTCCTGACTTTC; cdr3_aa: CASSQGQGAGANVLTF
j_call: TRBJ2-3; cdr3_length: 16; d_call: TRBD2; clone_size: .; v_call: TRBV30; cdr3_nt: TGTGCCTGGAGTCGAGGGACTAGCGGGGGCACAGATACGCAGTATTTT; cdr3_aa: CAWSRGTSGGTDTQYF
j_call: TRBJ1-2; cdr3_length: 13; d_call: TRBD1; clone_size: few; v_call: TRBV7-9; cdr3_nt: TGTGCCAGCAACTCCGGACAGGGGCATGGCTACACCTTC; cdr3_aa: CASNSGQGHGYTF
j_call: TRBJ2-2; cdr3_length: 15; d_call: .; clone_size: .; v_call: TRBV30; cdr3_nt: TGTGCCTGGAGAAAATTGGACAGAAACACCGGGGAGCTGTTTTTT; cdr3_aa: CAWRKLDRNTGELFF